The 29 T cell receptor beta chains presented below share a single source sample, sequenced in a study of T cell responses to AZD1222 COVID-19 vaccine. The protocol was immunoSEQ multiplex PCR, while the TCRdb copy is restricted to in-frame clones and leaves out a portion. The sample shows approximately 160,000 clones, over 75% of them seen only once. Sequenced material: peripheral blood, taken on day 0 of AZD1222 vaccination. The source is an adult in good health.

This clone was seen once. This sequence joins TRBV28 and TRBJ1-5; D unclear. The CDR3 consists of 13 residues. The germline V and J ends were trimmed by 5 bases and 5 bases, with 10 bases remaining between them. CDR1 and CDR2 (germline): MDHEN, SYDVKM. The CDR3 protein is CASSRGAYQPQHF. In DNA, the CDR3 is TGTGCCAGCAGTCGTGGAGCCTATCAGCCCCAGCATTTT.

This rearrangement joins TRBV6-2 or TRBV6-3 to TRBJ2-1; 9 positions match TRBD2. Germline CDR1 and CDR2: MNHEY and SVGEGT. This CDR3 has 16 residues. V gave up 2 bases and J gave up 3 bases; unmatched junction bases: 5. The CDR3 here is CASSYAWRGGYNEQFF. The CDR3 region has the DNA TGTGCCAGCAGTTACGCCTGGCGGGGGGGCTACAATGAGCAGTTCTTC.

The rearrangement links TRBV7-2 to TRBJ1-4; 7 positions agree with TRBD1. The length of the CDR3 is 16 residues. The J segment lost 0 bases and the V segment lost 5 bases, leaving 6 bases of the junction unmatched. Germline lookup yields CDR1 SGHTA and CDR2 FQGNSA. In nucleotides, the CDR3 is TGTGCCAGCAGCCCTTACGGACAGGCAACTAATGAAAAACTGTTTTTT. This gives the protein CASSPYGQATNEKLFF.

Note on this clone: Compared with germline, one end of the junction differs, possibly owing to a read error. The J gene is TRBJ2-1, the V gene TRBV9, with no clear D. There are 13 residues in the CDR3. Germline-derived CDR1 and CDR2 are SGDLS and YYNGEE. This CDR3 is CASSVAPHNEQFF. The CDR3 region has the DNA TGTGCCAGCAGCGTAGCCCCTCACAACGAGCAGTTCTTC.

The rearrangement uses TRBV7-2 and TRBJ1-4; D unclear. V lost 6 bases, J lost 5 bases, and 10 bases lay in between. The CDR3 has 13 amino acids. CDR1 is SGHTA, CDR2 FQGNSA, per germline. The DNA of the CDR3 is TGTGCCAGCAGAATGGGAGGGAATGAAAAACTGTTTTTT. Translated: CASRMGGNEKLFF.

The chain couples TRBV7-9 to TRBJ1-6, with 8 bases aligning to TRBD1. The trim removed 5 bases at V and 2 bases at J, leaving 2 bases unmatched. CDR3 length: 15 residues. Per germline, CDR1 SEHNR and CDR2 FQNEAQ (reference sequence). The CDR3 loop is CASSQQGAYNSPLHF. CDR3 DNA: TGTGCCAGCAGCCAACAGGGGGCCTATAATTCACCCCTCCACTTT.

The gene calls are TRBV7-8 and TRBJ1-6, with D unresolved. The CDR3 is 16 residues long. Per the germline V gene, CDR1 is SGHVS and CDR2 is FQNEAQ. V gave up 5 bases and J gave up 2 bases, with 13 bases separating them. As DNA, the CDR3 is TGTGCCAGCAGCCCGGGCCGAGGGCCCTATAATTCACCCCTCCACTTT. Its protein product is CASSPGRGPYNSPLHF.

This chain uses TRBV28 with TRBJ2-7; 9 bases line up with TRBD2. The ends lost 3 bases at V and 4 bases at J; junction bases unmatched: 7. The CDR3 sequence is 15 residues long. Germline V gene sequence: CDR1 MDHEN, CDR2 SYDVKM. The CDR3 loop reads CASSFAGGGTYEQYF. The CDR3 nucleotides are TGTGCCAGCAGTTTCGCGGGGGGGGGCACTTACGAGCAGTACTTC.

The chain links TRBV5-1 to TRBJ1-1; TRBD1 agrees at 10 bases. The CDR3 has 16 amino acids. CDR1 SGHRS and CDR2 YFSETQ come from the germline V gene. Germline trimming cut 0 bases from V and 3 bases from J; bases unmatched to any gene: 5. CDR3 DNA: TGCGCCAGCAGCTTGGGGACAGGGGGTTTGTACACTGAAGCTTTCTTT. Translated: CASSLGTGGLYTEAFF.

This sequence joins TRBV28 and TRBJ2-2; no reliable D call. V lost 2 bases to trimming and J lost 12 bases, with 10 bases between them. The CDR3 runs 12 residues. CDR1 is MDHEN, CDR2 SYDVKM, per germline. The CDR3 sequence is CASSLTSRKLFF. The CDR3, as DNA: TGTGCCAGCAGTTTAACTTCCCGCAAGCTGTTTTTT.

This chain joins TRBV19 and TRBJ2-7, with D maybe TRBD1 (5 bases). Germline V gene sequence: CDR1 LNHDA, CDR2 SQIVND (reference sequence). Trimming shortened V by 3 bases and J by 5 bases, and 11 bases separated the two germline ends. The CDR3 sequence is 13 residues long. Here the CDR3 reads CASSMDRGNEQYF. Here the CDR3 DNA reads TGTGCCAGTAGTATGGATAGGGGAAACGAGCAGTACTTC.

The chain couples TRBV11-2 to TRBJ1-3; tentative D call: TRBD1 (5 bases). CDR3 size: 13 residues. V was shortened by 2 bases and J by 6 bases, with 8 bases between the two germline ends. Per the germline V gene, CDR1 is SGHAT and CDR2 is FQNNGV. The CDR3 loop reads CASSLTGENTIYF. Written as DNA, the CDR3 is TGTGCCAGCAGCTTAACGGGGGAAAACACCATATATTTT.

The CDR3, as DNA: TGTGCCAGCAGCCCCTACGTGGCCTCTAGGGGCTACACCTTC. This translates into CASSPYVASRGYTF. This chain links TRBV7-2 with TRBJ1-2, with D uncertain. There are 14 residues in the CDR3. From germline, CDR1 is SGHTA and CDR2 FQGNSA. V gave up 5 bases and J gave up 8 bases, with 18 bases separating them.

The chain combines TRBV7-2 with TRBJ1-5, with D unresolved. This CDR3 comprises 15 residues. Germline assignment: CDR1 SGHTA and CDR2 FQGNSA. V lost 4 bases, J lost 2 bases, and 12 bases lay in between. The CDR3 protein is CASSSTYSGNQPQHF. CDR3 nucleotides: TGTGCCAGCAGCTCAACCTACTCAGGCAATCAGCCCCAGCATTTT.

This rearrangement joins TRBV5-1 to TRBJ1-1, with D unresolved. From germline, CDR1 is SGHRS and CDR2 YFSETQ. Deletions cut 0 bases from V and 7 bases from J, with 10 bases between. This CDR3 has 13 amino acids. The CDR3 sequence: CASSLERGGEAFF. The CDR3, as DNA: TGCGCCAGCAGCTTGGAGCGAGGTGGTGAAGCTTTCTTT.

This chain links TRBV18 with TRBJ2-5; TRBD1 or TRBD2 may be the D gene (5 bases each). Trimming cost V 2 bases and J 5 bases, with 12 bases left between them. In germline, CDR1 is KGHSH, CDR2 LQKENI. The CDR3 covers 14 residues. Here the CDR3 reads CASSPEGIRETQYF. CDR3 nucleotides: TGTGCCAGCTCACCAGAGGGGATTCGGGAGACCCAGTACTTC.

The chain recombines TRBV6-5 with TRBJ1-2; possibly TRBD1 for D (6 bases). The CDR3 covers 13 residues. Germline assignment: CDR1 MNHEY and CDR2 SVGAGI. Trimming took off 6 bases at V and 4 bases at J, with 12 bases between the two ends. The CDR3 region has the DNA TGTGCCAGCAGCAACAGGGAGGGCTATGGCTACACCTTC. Translation: CASSNREGYGYTF.

The V call is TRBV6-5, the J call TRBJ1-2, with D perhaps matching TRBD1 (5 bases). V lost 8 bases and J lost 4, with 17 bases in between. Germline loops: CDR1 MNHEY, CDR2 SVGAGI. The CDR3 runs to 14 residues. For the CDR3, the DNA is TGTGCCAGCCTCCTTGACAGTACGAGCTATGGCTACACCTTC. As protein: CASLLDSTSYGYTF.

The chain has TRBV27 and TRBJ1-6; D remains ambiguous. The germline gives CDR1 MNHEY, CDR2 SMNVEV (reference sequence). The CDR3 spans 14 residues. With 1 base removed from V and 13 bases from J, the gap between germline ends came to 14 bases. CDR3 protein: CASSLLGRSIPLHF. The CDR3 nucleotides read TGTGCCAGCAGTTTATTGGGCAGGTCAATCCCCCTCCACTTT.

V gene TRBV5-4 combines with J gene TRBJ2-5, with 15 bases lining up with TRBD2. The CDR3 is made up of 16 amino acids. J was trimmed by 4 bases and V by 4 bases; bases with no gene match: 5. CDR1 is SGHNT and CDR2 is YYREEE in the germline V gene (reference sequence). In DNA, the CDR3 is TGTGCCAGCAGCCCTGGACTAGCGGGGGGGACAGAGACCCAGTACTTC. Translating it yields CASSPGLAGGTETQYF.

By sample fraction, this clone is medium-sized. The gene calls are TRBV7-2 and TRBJ1-6; D possibly corresponds to TRBD1 (5 bases). Per the germline V gene, CDR1 is SGHTA and CDR2 is FQGNSA. V was trimmed by 6 bases and J by 6 bases, leaving 15 bases between them. The CDR3 extends over 15 amino acids. The CDR3 coding sequence is TGTGCCAGCAGTTCACCCAGGGAGATTAATTCACCCCTCCACTTT. Residues: CASSSPREINSPLHF.

This clone was picked up a small number of times. V usage is TRBV5-6 and J usage is TRBJ2-7; 14 positions match TRBD2. With V trimmed by 3 bases and J by 4 bases, 6 bases remained unmatched. CDR3 length equals 16 residues. The germline V gene has CDR1 SGHDT and CDR2 YYEEEE. In DNA form, the CDR3 reads TGTGCCAGCAGCTCGCTCGGGACTAGCGGGGGTTACGAGCAGTACTTC. Its translation: CASSSLGTSGGYEQYF. Based on the CDR3 plus reference TRBV5-6 and TRBJ2-7, the full variable domain is DAGVTQSPTHLIKTRGQQVTLRCSPKSGHDTVSWYQQALGQGPQFIFQYYEEEERQRGNFPDRFSGHQFPNYSSELNVNALLLGDSALYLCASSSLGTSGGYEQYFGPGTRLTVT.

The chain employs TRBV10-1 and TRBJ1-5, with D unresolved. Germline assignment: CDR1 WNHNN and CDR2 SYGVQD (reference sequence). Trimming took 3 bases from V and 5 from J, leaving 5 bases between them. CDR3 length: 12 residues. CDR3 region: CASSDGDQPQHF. The CDR3 nucleotides are TGCGCCAGCAGTGACGGTGATCAGCCCCAGCATTTT.

This rearrangement joins TRBV7-9 to TRBJ1-4; 8 nucleotides match TRBD1. With V trimmed by 4 bases and J by 5 bases, 6 bases remained unmatched. Germline assignment: CDR1 SEHNR and CDR2 FQNEAQ (reference sequence). The CDR3 loop spans 15 amino acids. Here the CDR3 reads CASSSTGTGNEKLFF. CDR3 DNA sequence: TGTGCCAGCAGCTCAACCGGGACAGGAAATGAAAAACTGTTTTTT.

The genes are TRBV18 and TRBJ1-1; tentative D call: TRBD1 (5 bases). V was trimmed by 1 base and J by 5 bases, leaving 11 bases between them. The germline V gene has CDR1 KGHSH and CDR2 LQKENI. The CDR3 runs 14 residues. The CDR3 region has the DNA TGTGCCAGCTCACCACTTCAGGGAGCAACTGAAGCTTTCTTT. Translation gives CASSPLQGATEAFF. Using reference TRBV18 and TRBJ1-1 for the parts outside the CDR3, the full variable domain is NAGVMQNPRHLVRRRGQEARLRCSPMKGHSHVYWYRQLPEEGLKFMVYLQKENIIDESGMPKERFSAEFPKEGPSILRIQQVVRGDSAAYFCASSPLQGATEAFFGQGTRLTVV.

CDR3: CASSPSTGEQPQHF. CDR3 sequence (DNA): TGTGCCAGCTCACCTTCGACAGGAGAACAGCCCCAGCATTTT. V gene TRBV18 combines with J gene TRBJ1-5; maybe TRBD1 (6 bases). Germline-derived CDR1 and CDR2 are KGHSH and LQKENI. V gave up 3 bases and J gave up 7 bases, with 13 bases separating them. This CDR3 region has 14 residues. Variable domain in full (rest from reference TRBV18 and TRBJ1-5): NAGVMQNPRHLVRRRGQEARLRCSPMKGHSHVYWYRQLPEEGLKFMVYLQKENIIDESGMPKERFSAEFPKEGPSILRIQQVVRGDSAAYFCASSPSTGEQPQHFGDGTRLSIL.

A remark on this clone: Other DNA sequences in this sample translate to the same CDR3. The chain links TRBV5-1 to TRBJ2-7; D unclear. The V end was cut by 0 bases, the J end by 3 bases, with 7 bases between. The CDR3 runs 13 residues. Germline values: CDR1 SGHRS, CDR2 YFSETQ. The chain's CDR3 is CASSLGQSYEQYF. For the CDR3, the DNA is TGCGCCAGCAGCTTGGGCCAGAGCTACGAGCAGTACTTC.

This sequence joins TRBV6-5 and TRBJ1-4, with D perhaps matching TRBD1 (5 bases). V was trimmed by 2 bases and J by 4 bases, leaving 11 bases between them. The CDR3 has 15 amino acids. Germline CDR1 is MNHEY and CDR2 is SVGAGI. CDR3 sequence (DNA): TGTGCCAGCAGTTACGGCAGGGCCCATAATGAAAAACTGTTTTTT. Translation: CASSYGRAHNEKLFF.

The rearrangement links TRBV28 to TRBJ2-1, with 8 bases identical to TRBD1. The germline V gene encodes CDR1 MDHEN and CDR2 SYDVKM. V gave up 3 bases and J gave up 0 bases; unmatched junction bases: 10. The CDR3 is 18 residues long. CDR3 sequence reads: CASSFTGQGVSSYNEQFF. In nucleotides, the CDR3 is TGTGCCAGCAGTTTTACTGGACAGGGTGTCAGCTCCTACAATGAGCAGTTCTTC.